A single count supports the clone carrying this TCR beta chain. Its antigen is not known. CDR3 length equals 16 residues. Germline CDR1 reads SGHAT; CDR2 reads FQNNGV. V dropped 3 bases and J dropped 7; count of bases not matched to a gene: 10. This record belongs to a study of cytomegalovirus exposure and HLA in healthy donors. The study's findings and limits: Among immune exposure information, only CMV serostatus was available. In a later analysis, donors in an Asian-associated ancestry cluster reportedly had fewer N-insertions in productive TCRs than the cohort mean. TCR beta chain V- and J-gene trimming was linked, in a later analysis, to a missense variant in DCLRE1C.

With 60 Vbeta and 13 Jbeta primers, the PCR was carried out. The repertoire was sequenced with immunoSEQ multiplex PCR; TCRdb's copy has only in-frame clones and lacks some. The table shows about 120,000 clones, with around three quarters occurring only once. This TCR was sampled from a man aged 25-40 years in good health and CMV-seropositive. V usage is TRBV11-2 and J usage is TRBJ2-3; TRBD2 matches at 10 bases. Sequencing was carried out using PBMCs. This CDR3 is CASSFGSGGRGYTQYF. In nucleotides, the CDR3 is TGTGCCAGCAGCTTTGGTAGCGGGGGGCGGGGGTATACGCAGTATTTT. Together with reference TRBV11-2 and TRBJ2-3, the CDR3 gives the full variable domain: EAGVAQSPRYKIIEKRQSVAFWCNPISGHATLYWYQQILGQGPKLLIQFQNNGVVDDSQLPKDRFSAERLKGVDSTLKIQPAKLEDSAVYLCASSFGSGGRGYTQYFGPGTRLTVL.